The next 9 T cell receptor beta chains were all read from a single sample in a study of radiotherapy plus CTLA-4 blockade in lung cancer. Clones were sequenced by immunoSEQ multiplex PCR, and TCRdb holds only the in-frame ones, with some missing. The sample includes approximately 89,000 clones, around 79% seen only once; the top ten take 3.5% to 4.5%. The sequenced sample was peripheral blood, obtained from a patient treated with radiotherapy plus ipilimumab. These TCRs come from a human donor with non-small cell lung cancer who had a partial response to radiotherapy plus ipilimumab. Some clones in this sample may be carry-over from other donors' samples.

The gene calls are TRBV27 and TRBJ2-3, with 11 bases matching TRBD2. Germline CDR1 is MNHEY and CDR2 is SMNVEV (reference sequence). This CDR3 spans 17 amino acids. V lost 5 bases and J lost 6; bases outside the gene matches: 13. The CDR3, as DNA: TGTGCCAGCAGTCCTGGGACTAGCGGTTGGACAAAGGATACGCAGTATTTT. Translated, it gives CASSPGTSGWTKDTQYF.

This rearrangement joins TRBV4-2 to TRBJ2-1; TRBD1 might be the D (6 bases). Per the germline V gene, CDR1 is LGHNA and CDR2 is YNFKEQ. Between the trimmed V and J ends, which lost 1 base and 10 bases, there was a span of 8 bases. The CDR3 runs to 12 residues. The CDR3 coding sequence is TGTGCCAGCAGCCAAGTTAGGGGGGAGCAGTTCTTC. This codes for CASSQVRGEQFF.

This clone was seen just once. This chain joins TRBV5-1 and TRBJ2-3, with D possibly TRBD2 on 5 matching bases. Trimming stripped 4 bases from V and 5 bases from J, with 17 bases between. The CDR3 spans 15 residues. From germline, CDR1 is SGHRS and CDR2 YFSETQ. The CDR3 is CASSRTDPQRDTQYF. In DNA, the CDR3 is TGCGCCAGCAGCCGGACTGATCCTCAGAGAGATACGCAGTATTTT.

The chain carries TRBV28 and TRBJ1-1; D is unresolved. The CDR3 runs 13 residues. CDR1 and CDR2 from the germline V gene are MDHEN and SYDVKM. Trimming left V 4 bases short and J 2 bases short, with 8 bases between. The CDR3 loop is CASSWATNTEAFF. DNA for the CDR3: TGTGCCAGCAGTTGGGCCACTAACACTGAAGCTTTCTTT.

The CDR3 here is CASSVFGTPSGEQYF. The CDR3 nucleotides read TGTGCCAGCAGCGTCTTTGGGACACCGTCTGGCGAGCAGTACTTC. The chain couples TRBV2 to TRBJ2-7; tentative D call: TRBD1 (6 bases). The CDR3 loop spans 15 amino acids. V was pared by 6 bases and J by 6 bases, with 21 bases between. Germline assignment: CDR1 SNHLY and CDR2 FYNNEI.

This chain uses TRBV19 with TRBJ2-7; TRBD2 aligns across 8 bases. The CDR3 extends over 14 amino acids. CDR1 is LNHDA, CDR2 SQIVND, per germline (reference sequence). Trimming removed 10 bases from V and 4 bases from J; junction bases left unmatched: 12. The CDR3 here is CATRGGVSTYEQYF. In nucleotides, the CDR3 is TGTGCCACCCGGGGGGGGGTTTCAACTTACGAGCAGTACTTC.

This clone was counted once. The gene calls are TRBV7-3 and TRBJ2-7; 7 positions match TRBD1. Unmatched junction bases numbered 2, after V lost 0 bases and J lost 0 bases. Germline CDR1 and CDR2: SGHTA and FQGTGA. There are 15 residues in the CDR3. The CDR3 sequence is CASSLTGTASYEQYF. CDR3 in DNA: TGTGCCAGCAGCTTAACGGGGACAGCCTCCTACGAGCAGTACTTC.

This clone was picked up a small number of times. The chain carries TRBV7-6 and TRBJ2-1; D is unresolved. In germline, CDR1 is SGHVS, CDR2 FNYEAQ. The CDR3 covers 11 residues. V was trimmed by 3 bases and J by 5 bases, leaving 2 bases between them. The CDR3 reads CASSFNNEQFF. CDR3 nucleotides: TGTGCCAGCAGCTTCAACAATGAGCAGTTCTTC.

The rearrangement links TRBV6-5 to TRBJ1-5; TRBD1 matches 7 bases. This CDR3 is built from 13 residues. CDR1 MNHEY and CDR2 SVGAGI come from the germline V gene. V shed 8 bases, J shed 5 bases, and the junction held 6 bases outside the gene matches. The CDR3 reads CASVDRPHQPQHF. The CDR3 DNA sequence: TGTGCCAGCGTGGACAGGCCCCATCAGCCCCAGCATTTT.